This T cell receptor (beta chain) was sequenced for a study of CXCR3-negative and CXCR3-positive naive CD8 T cells. Study results and caveats: TRB CDR3 properties indicated TCR strength, while surface CD5 was similar across naive subsets. Both naive subsets showed comparably high diversity, and memory CD8+ cells showed much lower diversity. CXCR3-positive naive cells had TRB CDR3s that were more hydrophobic than CXCR3-negative naive cells had.

UMI-labeled 5' RACE yielded the TRB cDNA libraries. TCRdb reprocessed the 5' RACE reads, keeping one entry per CDR3 protein, no DNA. The sample table includes 150,000 to 160,000 distinct CDR3 sequences. The CDR3 is made up of 14 amino acids. Germline V CDR1 and CDR2: MDHEN, SYDVKM. Comments on this clonotype: The antigen is unknown.

V gene TRBV28 combines with J gene TRBJ2-1; lacking DNA, the TRBD2 call made by TCRdb goes unchecked. The sequenced sample was naive CXCR3+ CD8+ T cells from blood. Subset in this sample: CD45RO-CCR7+CD27+CD95- naive CD8+ T cells expressing CXCR3 (TNR3+). The origin of this receptor is a human donor in good health. Some clones in this sample may be carry-over from other donors' samples. CDR3 protein: CASRTGTSGGEAFF. Based on the CDR3 plus reference TRBV28 and TRBJ2-1, the full variable domain is DVKVTQSSRYLVKRTGEKVFLECVQDMDHENMFWYRQDPGLGLRLIYFSYDVKMKEKGDIPEGYSVSREKKERFSLILESASTNQTSMYLCASRTGTSGGEAFFGPGTRLTVL.